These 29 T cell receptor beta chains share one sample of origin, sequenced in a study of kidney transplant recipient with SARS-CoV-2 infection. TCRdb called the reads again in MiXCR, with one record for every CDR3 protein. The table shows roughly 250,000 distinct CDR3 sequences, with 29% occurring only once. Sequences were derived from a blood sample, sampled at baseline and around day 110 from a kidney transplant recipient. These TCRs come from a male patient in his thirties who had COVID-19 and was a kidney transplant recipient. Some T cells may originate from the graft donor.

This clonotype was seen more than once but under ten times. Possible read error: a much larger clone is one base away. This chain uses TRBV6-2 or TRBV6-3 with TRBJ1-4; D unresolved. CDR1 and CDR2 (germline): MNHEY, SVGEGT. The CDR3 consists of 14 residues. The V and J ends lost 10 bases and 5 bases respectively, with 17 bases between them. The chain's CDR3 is CANSPGDLNEKLFF. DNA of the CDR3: TGTGCCAACAGCCCCGGCGACCTCAATGAAAAACTGTTTTTT.

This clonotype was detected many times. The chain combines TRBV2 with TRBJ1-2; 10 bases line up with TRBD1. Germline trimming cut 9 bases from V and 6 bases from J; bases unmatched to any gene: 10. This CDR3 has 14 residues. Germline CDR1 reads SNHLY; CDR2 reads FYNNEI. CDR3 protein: CARGGGQGIDGYTF. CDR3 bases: TGTGCCAGGGGGGGGGGACAGGGGATCGATGGCTACACCTTC. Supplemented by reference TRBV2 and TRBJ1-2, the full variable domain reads EPEVTQTPSHQVTQMGQEVILRCVPISNHLYFYWYRQILGQKVEFLVSFYNNEISEKSEIFDDQFSVERPDGSNFTLKIRSTKLEDSAMYFCARGGGQGIDGYTFGSGTRLTVV.

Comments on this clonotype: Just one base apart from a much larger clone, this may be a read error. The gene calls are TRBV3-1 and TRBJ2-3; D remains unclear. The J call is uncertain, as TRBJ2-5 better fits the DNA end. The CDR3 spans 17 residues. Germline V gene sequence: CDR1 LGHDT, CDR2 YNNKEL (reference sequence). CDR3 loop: CASSLQGSISFSETQYF. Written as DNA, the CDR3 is TGTGCCAGCAGCCTTCAAGGTTCCATTTCTTTCTCTGAGACCCAGTACTTC.

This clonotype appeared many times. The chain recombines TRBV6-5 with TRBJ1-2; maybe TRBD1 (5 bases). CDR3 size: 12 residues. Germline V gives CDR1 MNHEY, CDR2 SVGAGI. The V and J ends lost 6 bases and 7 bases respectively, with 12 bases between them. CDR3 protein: CASSLRGRGYTF. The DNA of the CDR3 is TGTGCCAGCAGCCTCCGGGGCCGTGGCTACACCTTC.

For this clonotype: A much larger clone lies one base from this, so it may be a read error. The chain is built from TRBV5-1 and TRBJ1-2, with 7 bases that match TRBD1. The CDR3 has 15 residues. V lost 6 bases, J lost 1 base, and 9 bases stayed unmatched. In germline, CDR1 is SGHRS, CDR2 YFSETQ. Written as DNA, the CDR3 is TGCGCCAGCAACGGAACAGGGGAGCGTAACTATGGCTACACCTTC. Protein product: CASNGTGERNYGYTF.

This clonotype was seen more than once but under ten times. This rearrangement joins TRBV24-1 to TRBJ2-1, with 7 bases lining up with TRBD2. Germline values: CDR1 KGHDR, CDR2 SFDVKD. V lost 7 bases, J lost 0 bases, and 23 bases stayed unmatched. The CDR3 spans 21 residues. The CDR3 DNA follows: TGTGCCACCAGGGCTGATAGCGGGTGGCGGCTAGAAAACGGCTCCTACAATGAGCAGTTCTTC. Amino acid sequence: CATRADSGWRLENGSYNEQFF.

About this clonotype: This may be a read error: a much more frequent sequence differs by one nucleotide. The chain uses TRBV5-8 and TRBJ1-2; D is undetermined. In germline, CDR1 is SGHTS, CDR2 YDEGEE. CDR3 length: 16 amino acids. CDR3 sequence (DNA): TGTGCCAGCCGCTTATTTCATCCACGAAAGGCCTATGGCTACACCTTC. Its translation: CASRLFHPRKAYGYTF. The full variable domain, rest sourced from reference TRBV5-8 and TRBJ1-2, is EAGVTQSPTHLIKTRGQQATLRCSPISGHTSVYWYQQALGLGLQFLLWYDEGEERNRGNFPPRFSGRQFPNYSSELNVNALELEDSALYLCASRLFHPRKAYGYTFGSGTRLTVV.

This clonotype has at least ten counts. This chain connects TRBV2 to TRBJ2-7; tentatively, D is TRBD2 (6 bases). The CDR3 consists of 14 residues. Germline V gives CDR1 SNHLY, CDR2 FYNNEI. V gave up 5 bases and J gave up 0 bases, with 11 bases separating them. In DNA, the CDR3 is TGTGCCAGCAGTCCTAGCGCTTCCTCCTACGAGCAGTACTTC. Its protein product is CASSPSASSYEQYF.

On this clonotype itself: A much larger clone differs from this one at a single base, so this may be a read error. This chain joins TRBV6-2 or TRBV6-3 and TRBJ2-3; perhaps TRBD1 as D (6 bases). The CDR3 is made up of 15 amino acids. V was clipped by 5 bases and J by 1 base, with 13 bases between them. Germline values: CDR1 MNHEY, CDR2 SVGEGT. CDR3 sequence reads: CASSPQGRGTDTQYF. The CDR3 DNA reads TGTGCCAGCAGTCCACAGGGTAGGGGCACAGATACGCAGTATTTT.

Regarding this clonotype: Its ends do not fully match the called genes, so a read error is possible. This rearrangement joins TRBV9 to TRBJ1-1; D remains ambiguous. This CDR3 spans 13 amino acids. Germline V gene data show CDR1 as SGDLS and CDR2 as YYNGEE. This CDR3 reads CASSPPANTGAFF. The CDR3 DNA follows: TGTGCCAGCAGCCCCCCGGCCAACACTGGAGCTTTCTTT.

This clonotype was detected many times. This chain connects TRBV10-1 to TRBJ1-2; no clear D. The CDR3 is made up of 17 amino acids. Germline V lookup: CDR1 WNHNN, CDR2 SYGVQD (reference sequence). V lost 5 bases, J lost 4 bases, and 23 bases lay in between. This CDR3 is CASSQDARSRKTYGYTF. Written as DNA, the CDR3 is TGCGCCAGCAGTCAGGATGCAAGATCGCGAAAGACCTATGGCTACACCTTC.

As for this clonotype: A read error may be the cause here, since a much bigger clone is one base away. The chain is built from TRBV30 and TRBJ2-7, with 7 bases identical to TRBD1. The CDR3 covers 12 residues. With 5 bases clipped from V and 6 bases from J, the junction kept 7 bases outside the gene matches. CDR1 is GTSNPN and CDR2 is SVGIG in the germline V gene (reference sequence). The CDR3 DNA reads TGTGCCTGGGAGGACAGGTACTGCGAGCAGTACTTC. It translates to CAWEDRYCEQYF.

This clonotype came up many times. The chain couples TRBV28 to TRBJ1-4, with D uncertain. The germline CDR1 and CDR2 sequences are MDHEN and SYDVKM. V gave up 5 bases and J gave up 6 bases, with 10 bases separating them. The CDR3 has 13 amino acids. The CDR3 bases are TGTGCCAGCAGTCAAGTGGGGTATGAAAAACTGTTTTTT. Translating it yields CASSQVGYEKLFF. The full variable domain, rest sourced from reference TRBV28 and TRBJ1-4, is DVKVTQSSRYLVKRTGEKVFLECVQDMDHENMFWYRQDPGLGLRLIYFSYDVKMKEKGDIPEGYSVSREKKERFSLILESASTNQTSMYLCASSQVGYEKLFFGSGTQLSVL.

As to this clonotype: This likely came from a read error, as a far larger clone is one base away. As DNA, the CDR3 is TGTGCCAACAGTAGGGGATTGAACACTGAAGCTTTCTTT. Its translation: CANSRGLNTEAFF. J is TRBJ1-1 and V is TRBV7-6, with D perhaps TRBD1 (5 bases). V was trimmed by 10 bases and J by 0 bases, leaving 12 bases between them. This CDR3 spans 13 amino acids. Germline CDR1 SGHVS, CDR2 FNYEAQ.

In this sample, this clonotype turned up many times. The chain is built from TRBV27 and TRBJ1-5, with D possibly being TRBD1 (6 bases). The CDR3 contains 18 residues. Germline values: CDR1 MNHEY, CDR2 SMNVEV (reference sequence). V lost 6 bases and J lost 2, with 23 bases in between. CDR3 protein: CASSRAPQLWGRNQPQHF. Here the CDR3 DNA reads TGTGCCAGCAGCAGAGCCCCTCAACTGTGGGGGCGCAATCAGCCCCAGCATTTT.

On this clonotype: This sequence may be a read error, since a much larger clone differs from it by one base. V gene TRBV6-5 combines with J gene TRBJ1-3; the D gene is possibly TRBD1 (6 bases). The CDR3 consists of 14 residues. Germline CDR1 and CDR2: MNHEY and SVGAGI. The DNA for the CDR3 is TGTGCCAGCGGTTACGGGGGGGCCGAAAACACCATATATTTT. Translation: CASGYGGAENTIYF.

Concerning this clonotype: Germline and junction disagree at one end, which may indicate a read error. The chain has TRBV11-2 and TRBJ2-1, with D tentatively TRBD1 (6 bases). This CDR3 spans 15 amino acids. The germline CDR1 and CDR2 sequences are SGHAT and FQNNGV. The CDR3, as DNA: TGTGCCAGCAGCTTAGCAGGGGCCCCTTACAATGAGCAGCTCTTC. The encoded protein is CASSLAGAPYNEQLF. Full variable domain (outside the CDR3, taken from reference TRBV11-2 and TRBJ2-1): EAGVAQSPRYKIIEKRQSVAFWCNPISGHATLYWYQQILGQGPKLLIQFQNNGVVDDSQLPKDRFSAERLKGVDSTLKIQPAKLEDSAVYLCASSLAGAPYNEQLFGPGTRLTVL.

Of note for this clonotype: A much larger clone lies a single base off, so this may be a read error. The chain's CDR3 is CASSSRLVGSETQYF. The CDR3 DNA reads TGTGCCAGCAGCTCCCGACTAGTCGGGAGCGAGACCCAGTACTTC. The gene calls are TRBV7-2 and TRBJ2-3, with D possibly matching TRBD2 (6 bases). The J call may be mistaken, given a closer DNA end match to TRBJ2-5. This CDR3 spans 15 amino acids. Germline lookup yields CDR1 SGHTA and CDR2 FQGNSA.

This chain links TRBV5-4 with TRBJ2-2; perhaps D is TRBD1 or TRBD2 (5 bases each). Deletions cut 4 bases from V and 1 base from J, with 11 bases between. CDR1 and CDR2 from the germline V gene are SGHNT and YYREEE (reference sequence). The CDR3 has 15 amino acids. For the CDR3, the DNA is TGTGCCAGCAGCAACCGGGACCAGAACACCGGGGAGCTGTTTTTT. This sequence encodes CASSNRDQNTGELFF.

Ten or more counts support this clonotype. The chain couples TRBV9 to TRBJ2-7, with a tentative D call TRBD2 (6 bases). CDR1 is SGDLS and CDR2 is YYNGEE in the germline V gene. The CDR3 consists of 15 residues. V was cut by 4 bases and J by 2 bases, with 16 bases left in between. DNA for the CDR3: TGTGCCAGCAGCCCATCAACGGGACTGGCCTACGAGCAGTACTTC. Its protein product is CASSPSTGLAYEQYF.

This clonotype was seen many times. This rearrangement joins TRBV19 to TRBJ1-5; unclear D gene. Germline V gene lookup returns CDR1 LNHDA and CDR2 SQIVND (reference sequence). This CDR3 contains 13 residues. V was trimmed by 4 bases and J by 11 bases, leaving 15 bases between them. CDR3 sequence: CASSNTGGGTQHF. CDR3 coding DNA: TGTGCCAGTAGTAACACCGGCGGTGGGACCCAGCATTTT.

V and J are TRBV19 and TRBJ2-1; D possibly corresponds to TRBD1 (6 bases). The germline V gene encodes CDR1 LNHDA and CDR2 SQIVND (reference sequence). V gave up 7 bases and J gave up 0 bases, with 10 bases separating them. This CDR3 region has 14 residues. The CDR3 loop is CASMRGSSYNEQFF. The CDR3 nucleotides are TGTGCCAGTATGAGGGGGAGCTCCTACAATGAGCAGTTCTTC.

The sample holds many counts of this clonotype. CDR3 nucleotide sequence: TGTGCCAGCAGCCCCCAAACCGGGGGGCTCGGGGAGCTGTTTTTT. Protein sequence: CASSPQTGGLGELFF. The chain couples TRBV3-1 to TRBJ2-2, with D perhaps TRBD2 (7 bases). The V gene lost 4 bases and the J gene lost 7 bases, with 16 bases spanning the gap. CDR1 and CDR2 from the germline V gene are LGHDT and YNNKEL (reference sequence). This CDR3 comprises 15 residues.

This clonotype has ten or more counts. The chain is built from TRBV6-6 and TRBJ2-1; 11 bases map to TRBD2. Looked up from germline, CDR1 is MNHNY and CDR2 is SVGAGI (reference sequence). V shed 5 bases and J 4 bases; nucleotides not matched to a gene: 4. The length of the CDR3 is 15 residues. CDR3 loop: CASSLLAGAYNEQFF. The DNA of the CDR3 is TGTGCCAGCAGTCTACTAGCGGGGGCATACAATGAGCAGTTCTTC.

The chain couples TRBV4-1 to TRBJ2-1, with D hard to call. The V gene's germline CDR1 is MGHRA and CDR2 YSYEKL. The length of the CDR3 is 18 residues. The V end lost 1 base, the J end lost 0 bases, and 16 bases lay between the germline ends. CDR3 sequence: CASSQVDMGLSSYNEQFF. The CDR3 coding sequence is TGCGCCAGCAGCCAAGTAGATATGGGGTTGAGCTCCTACAATGAGCAGTTCTTC.

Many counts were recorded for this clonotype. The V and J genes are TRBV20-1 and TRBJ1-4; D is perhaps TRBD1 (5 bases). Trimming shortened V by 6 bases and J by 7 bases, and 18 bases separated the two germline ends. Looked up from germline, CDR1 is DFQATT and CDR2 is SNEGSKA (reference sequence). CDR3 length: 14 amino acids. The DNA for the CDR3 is TGCAGTGCCCTCTACCGGGACGGGCCTGAAAAACTGTTTTTT. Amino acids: CSALYRDGPEKLFF.

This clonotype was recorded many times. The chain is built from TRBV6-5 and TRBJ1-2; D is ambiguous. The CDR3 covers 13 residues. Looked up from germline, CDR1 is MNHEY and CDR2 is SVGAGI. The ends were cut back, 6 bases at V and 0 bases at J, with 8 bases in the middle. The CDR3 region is CASREVTNYGYTF. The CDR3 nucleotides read TGTGCCAGCAGGGAAGTTACTAACTATGGCTACACCTTC.

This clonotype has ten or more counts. CDR3 DNA: TGTGCCAGTAGTGAAAGGGACAGGGTTGATCATAACTCTGGAAACACCATATATTTT. Translated: CASSERDRVDHNSGNTIYF. J is TRBJ1-3 and V is TRBV19; 9 positions match TRBD1. Trimming took 5 bases from V and 0 from J; bases not matched to a gene: 14. The CDR3 runs to 19 residues. Germline V lookup: CDR1 LNHDA, CDR2 SQIVND (reference sequence).

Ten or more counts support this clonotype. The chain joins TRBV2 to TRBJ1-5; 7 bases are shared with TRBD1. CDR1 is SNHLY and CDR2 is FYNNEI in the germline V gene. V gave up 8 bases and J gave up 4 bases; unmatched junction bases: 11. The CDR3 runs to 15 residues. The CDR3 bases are TGTGCCAGCGGCAGCGGACAGGCCAGAAATCAGCCCCAGCATTTT. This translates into CASGSGQARNQPQHF. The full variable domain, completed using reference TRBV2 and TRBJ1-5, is EPEVTQTPSHQVTQMGQEVILRCVPISNHLYFYWYRQILGQKVEFLVSFYNNEISEKSEIFDDQFSVERPDGSNFTLKIRSTKLEDSAMYFCASGSGQARNQPQHFGDGTRLSIL.